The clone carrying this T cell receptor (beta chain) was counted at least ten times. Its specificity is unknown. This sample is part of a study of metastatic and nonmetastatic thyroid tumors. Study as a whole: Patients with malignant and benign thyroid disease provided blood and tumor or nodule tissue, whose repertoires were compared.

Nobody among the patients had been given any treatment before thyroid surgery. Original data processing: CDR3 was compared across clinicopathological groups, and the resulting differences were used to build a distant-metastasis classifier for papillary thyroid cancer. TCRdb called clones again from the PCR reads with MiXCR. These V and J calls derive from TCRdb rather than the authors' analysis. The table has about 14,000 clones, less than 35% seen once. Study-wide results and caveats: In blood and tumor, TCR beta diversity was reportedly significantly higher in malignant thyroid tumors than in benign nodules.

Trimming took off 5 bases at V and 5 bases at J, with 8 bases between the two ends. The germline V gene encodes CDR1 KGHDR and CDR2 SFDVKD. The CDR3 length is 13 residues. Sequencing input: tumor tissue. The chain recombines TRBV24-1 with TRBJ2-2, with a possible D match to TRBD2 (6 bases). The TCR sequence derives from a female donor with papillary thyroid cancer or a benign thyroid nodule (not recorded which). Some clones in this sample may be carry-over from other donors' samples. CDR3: CATSVGGTGELFF. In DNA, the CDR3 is TGTGCCACCAGTGTTGGGGGGACCGGGGAGCTGTTTTTT.